Listed below are T cell receptor beta chains from one sample, sequenced in a study of CD8+ T cells in alopecia areata. Sequencing was performed with immunoSEQ multiplex PCR; in TCRdb, only in-frame clones are kept and a portion is missing. This table has about 91,000 clones, 35% to 45% appearing once. Input material: CD4+ T cells sorted from blood. The source is a human donor with alopecia areata. CDR3s include the opening cysteine and the closing phenylalanine or tryptophan. D genes are given only for firm matches. Size is stated for part of the rows, as once, few or many counts, or as a class when the clone is expanded.

V gene,J gene,D gene,clone size,CDR3 protein,CDR3 DNA
TRBV29-1,TRBJ2-3,TRBD2,few,CSVETLAGSTDTQYF,TGCAGCGTTGAAACCCTAGCGGGGAGTACAGATACGCAGTATTTT
TRBV30,TRBJ1-1,-,few,CAWSPRYTEAFF,TGTGCCTGGAGCCCGAGGTACACTGAAGCTTTCTTT
TRBV30,TRBJ2-3,TRBD2,-,CAWSGSGGGTDTQYF,TGTGCCTGGAGTGGCAGCGGGGGGGGCACAGATACGCAGTATTTT
TRBV7-9,TRBJ2-4,-,few,CASLPGNF,TGTGCCAGCCTCCCAGGAAACTTC
TRBV2,TRBJ1-6,-,-,CASSADGRNSPLHF,TGTGCCAGCAGTGCTGACGGACGTAATTCACCCCTCCACTTT
TRBV29-1,TRBJ2-1,-,few,CSVVLGRRVNEQFF,TGCAGCGTTGTATTAGGACGCCGGGTTAATGAGCAGTTCTTC
TRBV10-3,TRBJ2-1,-,-,CAIRDSLYNEQFF,TGTGCCATCAGAGACAGTCTATACAATGAGCAGTTCTTC
TRBV29-1,TRBJ2-7,-,-,CSVEWQGSYEQYF,TGCAGCGTTGAGTGGCAGGGGAGCTACGAGCAGTACTTC
TRBV29-1,TRBJ2-1,-,few,CSVGHEQFF,TGCAGCGTGGGCCATGAGCAGTTCTTC
TRBV7-2,TRBJ2-1,-,-,CASSPVRFNEQFF,TGTGCCAGCAGCCCAGTCCGGTTCAATGAGCAGTTCTTC
TRBV29-1,TRBJ2-3,TRBD1,-,CSVEEGAWDRGSTDTQYF,TGCAGCGTTGAAGAAGGGGCCTGGGACAGGGGAAGCACAGATACGCAGTATTTT
TRBV7-2,TRBJ2-7,TRBD2,-,CASSFTAGGNYEQYF,TGTGCCAGCAGCTTCACTGCGGGAGGGAACTACGAGCAGTACTTC
TRBV29-1,TRBJ2-3,TRBD2,-,CSGKRGDTDTQYF,TGCAGCGGGAAGCGGGGAGACACAGATACGCAGTATTTT
TRBV19,TRBJ2-3,-,few,CASRWDGEDTQYF,TGTGCCAGTAGGTGGGACGGGGAGGATACGCAGTATTTT
TRBV7-9,TRBJ2-1,TRBD2,few,CASSPPLAGEVNEQFF,TGTGCCAGCAGCCCGCCACTAGCGGGAGAAGTAAATGAGCAGTTCTTC
TRBV2,TRBJ2-7,-,few,CASSEGAGAYEQYF,TGTGCCAGCAGTGAGGGGGCAGGGGCCTACGAGCAGTACTTC